The 27 T cell receptor beta chains in this list originate from one sample, sequenced in a study of shared clonotypes between healthy human individuals. Terminally differentiated effector memory CD45RA+ cells were excluded from the naive CD8 cells, which were CD45RO-negative and positively selected for CCR7. This table comes from immunoSEQ multiplex PCR, and its TCRdb copy is limited to in-frame clones, with some not included. The table has about 650,000 clones, roughly 95% seen once; the top ten hold 0.11%. The sequencing input was naive CD8+ T cells sorted from blood. Receptors were obtained from a woman aged 30 to 39 in good health.

In the case of this clone: Within the sample, other DNA sequences also encode this same CDR3. CDR3 residues: CASSGSADTQYF. The CDR3 DNA reads as TGTGCCAGCAGCGGGTCAGCAGATACGCAGTATTTT. The chain is built from TRBV9 and TRBJ2-3, with no clear D. The V and J ends lost 3 bases and 4 bases respectively, with 6 bases between them. CDR3 length: 12 amino acids. The germline V gene has CDR1 SGDLS and CDR2 YYNGEE.

CDR3 residues: CASSPLDGGGSTGELFF. Written as DNA, the CDR3 is TGTGCCAGCAGCCCCTTAGATGGGGGAGGGTCCACCGGGGAGCTGTTTTTT. The rearrangement links TRBV7-9 to TRBJ2-2, with 7 bases fitting TRBD2. CDR3 length: 17 residues. V trimming: 5 bases; J trimming: 4 bases; junction bases outside the gene matches: 13. Germline CDR1 reads SEHNR; CDR2 reads FQNEAQ (reference sequence).

This rearrangement joins TRBV6-5 to TRBJ1-5, with 11 bases identical to TRBD1. The CDR3 loop spans 14 amino acids. CDR1 is MNHEY and CDR2 is SVGAGI in the germline V gene. The trim removed 6 bases at V and 7 bases at J, leaving 5 bases unmatched. The CDR3 DNA reads TGTGCCAGCAGGGGACAGGGGGAACGCCAGCCCCAGCATTTT. This encodes CASRGQGERQPQHF.

The genes are TRBV28 and TRBJ2-7; D is ambiguous. Germline assignment: CDR1 MDHEN and CDR2 SYDVKM. V was shortened by 8 bases and J by 3 bases, with 14 bases between the two germline ends. The CDR3 extends over 13 amino acids. CDR3 bases: TGTGCCAGCGCTTGGTCCAGCCACTACGAGCAGTACTTC. This sequence encodes CASAWSSHYEQYF. The variable domain in full, completed from reference TRBV28 and TRBJ2-7, reads DVKVTQSSRYLVKRTGEKVFLECVQDMDHENMFWYRQDPGLGLRLIYFSYDVKMKEKGDIPEGYSVSREKKERFSLILESASTNQTSMYLCASAWSSHYEQYFGPGTRLTVT.

This chain links TRBV29-1 with TRBJ2-2; D is uncertain. This CDR3 is built from 11 residues. Trimming cost V 7 bases and J 3 bases, with 6 bases left between them. Germline values: CDR1 SQVTM, CDR2 ANQGSEA. The CDR3 DNA reads as TGCAGCGGCCTCGACACCGGGGAGCTGTTTTTT. Translated: CSGLDTGELFF.

This clone appeared once. This chain connects TRBV11-2 to TRBJ1-3; D unclear. V dropped 4 bases and J dropped 0 bases, with 10 bases sitting between them. The CDR3 is 15 residues long. Germline V gene sequence: CDR1 SGHAT, CDR2 FQNNGV. CDR3 in DNA: TGTGCCAGCAGCTGGCAGGTCGACTCTGGAAACACCATATATTTT. Its protein is CASSWQVDSGNTIYF. Complete variable domain (other parts from reference TRBV11-2 and TRBJ1-3): EAGVAQSPRYKIIEKRQSVAFWCNPISGHATLYWYQQILGQGPKLLIQFQNNGVVDDSQLPKDRFSAERLKGVDSTLKIQPAKLEDSAVYLCASSWQVDSGNTIYFGEGSWLTVV.

The CDR3 region is CASSFRGQGTDTQYF. CDR3 DNA: TGTGCCAGCAGTTTTCGCGGACAGGGCACAGATACGCAGTATTTT. The chain has TRBV28 and TRBJ2-3; 7 positions agree with TRBD1. The CDR3 is 15 residues long. Germline V gene sequence: CDR1 MDHEN, CDR2 SYDVKM. V was pared by 3 bases and J by 1 base, with 4 bases of the junction left unmatched.

V gene TRBV13 combines with J gene TRBJ2-1; 9 bases are shared with TRBD2. Trimming cost V 8 bases and J 7 bases; bases outside gene matches: 12. The germline CDR1 and CDR2 sequences are PRHDT and FYEKMQ (reference sequence). CDR3 length: 15 amino acids. As DNA, the CDR3 is TGTGCCAGCTGGGGTACGGGACTAGCACCTAATGAGCAGTTCTTC. Amino acid sequence: CASWGTGLAPNEQFF.

The CDR3 DNA sequence: TGTGCCACCAGCGACGAGGGACCGGGAGGGACATCACGAGAGACCCAGTACTTC. This gives the protein CATSDEGPGGTSRETQYF. The V call is TRBV15, the J call TRBJ2-5; TRBD2 matches at 8 bases. Germline V gene sequence: CDR1 LNHNV, CDR2 YYDKDF (reference sequence). This CDR3 has 18 amino acids. Trimming removed 5 bases from V and 4 bases from J; junction bases left unmatched: 18.

V is TRBV19 and J is TRBJ1-1, with TRBD1 matching over 8 bases. This CDR3 comprises 14 residues. After removal of 9 bases from V and 2 bases from J, the junction contained 8 bases not matched to a gene. CDR1 and CDR2 from the germline V gene are LNHDA and SQIVND (reference sequence). CDR3 loop: CARISDRANTEAFF. The CDR3, as DNA: TGTGCCAGGATCTCGGACAGGGCAAACACTGAAGCTTTCTTT.

This sequence joins TRBV7-9 and TRBJ2-3; D gene unclear. Germline V CDR1 and CDR2: SEHNR, FQNEAQ (reference sequence). Trimming removed 0 bases from V and 5 bases from J, with 15 bases in between. This CDR3 region has 16 residues. The CDR3 DNA sequence: TGTGCCAGCAGCTTAGCGAAGCGACGGTCGGGAGATACGCAGTATTTT. Translation gives CASSLAKRRSGDTQYF.

The chain is built from TRBV7-8 and TRBJ2-7; D might be TRBD1 (7 bases). Germline CDR1 reads SGHVS; CDR2 reads FQNEAQ. The CDR3 sequence is 14 residues long. V lost 5 bases, J lost 3 bases, and 14 bases lay in between. The CDR3 sequence is CASSAGGQYYEQYF. The DNA of the CDR3 is TGTGCCAGCAGCGCCGGGGGACAGTACTACGAGCAGTACTTC.

V and J are TRBV5-1 and TRBJ2-7, with a tentative D call TRBD2 (5 bases). CDR3 length equals 15 residues. V was pared by 0 bases and J by 3 bases, with 13 bases between. Germline assignment: CDR1 SGHRS and CDR2 YFSETQ. The CDR3 DNA is TGCGCCAGCAGCTTGGAGGACTCCGGTTTCTACGAGCAGTACTTC. As protein: CASSLEDSGFYEQYF.

The gene calls are TRBV2 and TRBJ1-1, with 7 bases matching TRBD1. J was trimmed by 6 bases and V by 6 bases; bases with no gene match: 4. The CDR3 has 12 residues. CDR1 SNHLY and CDR2 FYNNEI come from the germline V gene. CDR3 DNA sequence: TGTGCCAGCAGGTCAGGACAGGCTGAAGCTTTCTTT. Translating it yields CASRSGQAEAFF.

This clone was counted a single time. The rearrangement links TRBV27 to TRBJ2-7; TRBD1 matches at 7 bases. This CDR3 has 15 amino acids. V gave up 1 base and J gave up 1 base; unmatched junction bases: 4. CDR1 is MNHEY and CDR2 is SMNVEV in the germline V gene (reference sequence). The CDR3, as DNA: TGTGCCAGCAGTTTATTGGGACAGCGTTCCTACGAGCAGTACTTC. It yields the protein CASSLLGQRSYEQYF.

The chain couples TRBV27 to TRBJ1-1; D uncertain. Germline CDR1 is MNHEY and CDR2 is SMNVEV (reference sequence). V was pared by 2 bases and J by 2 bases, with 15 bases between. The CDR3 is made up of 16 amino acids. The chain's CDR3 is CASSLRRVGSNTEAFF. CDR3 DNA: TGTGCCAGCAGTTTAAGGAGGGTGGGGTCCAACACTGAAGCTTTCTTT.

V usage is TRBV7-9 and J usage is TRBJ1-5; 7 bases map to TRBD1. The CDR3 covers 15 residues. Germline V CDR1 and CDR2: SEHNR, FQNEAQ (reference sequence). V was clipped by 1 base and J by 2 bases; unmatched bases: 2. The CDR3 DNA reads as TGTGCCAGCAGCTTAGGAGGGGGCGGCAATCAGCCCCAGCATTTT. As protein: CASSLGGGGNQPQHF. The entire variable domain, with the rest obtained from reference TRBV7-9 and TRBJ1-5, is as follows: DTGVSQNPRHKITKRGQNVTFRCDPISEHNRLYWYRQTLGQGPEFLTYFQNEAQLEKSRLLSDRFSAERPKGSFSTLEIQRTEQGDSAMYLCASSLGGGGNQPQHFGDGTRLSIL.

This sequence joins TRBV10-2 and TRBJ2-7, with D possibly being TRBD1 or TRBD2 (6 bases each). Per germline, CDR1 WSHSY and CDR2 SAAADI. The CDR3 consists of 15 residues. V lost 3 bases and J 5 bases, leaving 17 bases between the germline ends. Written as DNA, the CDR3 is TGCGCCAGCAGTGAAGCGCGAGGGGGGCGCGACGAGCAGTACTTC. The encoded protein is CASSEARGGRDEQYF.

DNA for the CDR3: TGTGCCAGCAGCCTAGGTGGCTCTGGAAACACCATATATTTT. As protein: CASSLGGSGNTIYF. This chain uses TRBV5-4 with TRBJ1-3, with no clear D. The CDR3 is made up of 14 amino acids. Trimming cost V 4 bases and J 0 bases, with 8 bases left between them. Germline V lookup: CDR1 SGHNT, CDR2 YYREEE (reference sequence).

The V call is TRBV6-1, the J call TRBJ2-5; TRBD2 aligns across 8 bases. In germline, CDR1 is MNHNS, CDR2 SASEGT. The V gene end was trimmed by 7 bases and the J gene end by 5 bases; junction bases not matched to a gene: 12. The CDR3 spans 15 residues. The CDR3 is CASILLRGALETQYF. The CDR3 DNA sequence: TGTGCCAGCATTCTATTGCGGGGGGCCCTTGAGACCCAGTACTTC.

This clone was counted only a few times. This chain uses TRBV6-5 with TRBJ2-2; D gene ambiguous. V was pared by 5 bases and J by 2 bases, with 0 bases between. The CDR3 has 11 residues. Germline V gene lookup returns CDR1 MNHEY and CDR2 SVGAGI. CDR3 nucleotides: TGTGCCAGCAGTAACACCGGGGAGCTGTTTTTT. It codes for CASSNTGELFF.

The rearrangement links TRBV6-5 to TRBJ1-1, with D possibly matching TRBD1 (6 bases). The germline CDR1 and CDR2 sequences are MNHEY and SVGAGI. V was pared by 5 bases and J by 4 bases, with 14 bases between. The CDR3 has 14 amino acids. CDR3 DNA sequence: TGTGCCAGCAGTACTAGGGGGATGGGCACTGAAGCTTTCTTT. Its protein product is CASSTRGMGTEAFF.

The gene calls are TRBV19 and TRBJ2-1; D ambiguous. This CDR3 contains 17 residues. Germline CDR1 and CDR2: LNHDA and SQIVND (reference sequence). V was clipped by 1 base and J by 6 bases, with 19 bases between them. The CDR3 reads CASSIALRRDNRNEQFF. The CDR3 nucleotides read TGTGCCAGTAGTATAGCGCTGCGTAGGGATAACCGCAATGAGCAGTTCTTC.

The chain joins TRBV28 to TRBJ2-7; 7 bases match TRBD2. The CDR3 spans 15 residues. J gave up 0 bases and V 5 bases, and 7 bases lay outside the gene matches. The germline gives CDR1 MDHEN, CDR2 SYDVKM. CDR3 coding DNA: TGTGCCAGCAGTCCCCTAGCGGTTAGCTCCTACGAGCAGTACTTC. Its translation: CASSPLAVSSYEQYF.

The rearrangement links TRBV28 to TRBJ2-1, with TRBD2 identical over 9 bases. Germline V gene lookup returns CDR1 MDHEN and CDR2 SYDVKM. The CDR3 spans 15 residues. Trimming at V came to 4 bases and at J to 5 bases, leaving 6 bases not matched to a gene. CDR3 nucleotides: TGTGCCAGCAGTTCCGGGACTAGCATACACAATGAGCAGTTCTTC. It codes for CASSSGTSIHNEQFF.

This chain's CDR3 is CASSGTPVDEQFF. The CDR3, as DNA: TGTGCCAGCTCCGGGACTCCCGTCGATGAGCAGTTCTTC. This chain connects TRBV7-9 to TRBJ2-1, with D possibly being TRBD2 (6 bases). CDR1 and CDR2 from the germline V gene are SEHNR and FQNEAQ (reference sequence). This CDR3 contains 13 residues. The V end was cut by 8 bases, the J end by 8 bases, with 16 bases between.

This chain links TRBV6-5 with TRBJ2-1, with D perhaps being TRBD1 or TRBD2 (5 bases each). In germline, CDR1 is MNHEY, CDR2 SVGAGI. The CDR3 runs to 15 residues. V was pared by 6 bases and J by 8 bases, with 20 bases between. In DNA, the CDR3 is TGTGCCAGCAGCCCCTATGGGGGAGTGCTCGATGAGCAGTTCTTC. Its protein is CASSPYGGVLDEQFF.